This T cell receptor (beta chain) came from a study of blood T cells in healthy people across ages. Whole-study results and caveats: Versus aged donors, long-lived donors had higher diversity and more naive CD4+ cells.

The sample providers were healthy Caucasian people from Russia, aged about 6 to 90. Concerning this clonotype: Its antigen is not known. The CDR3 carries no conserved terminal phenylalanine or tryptophan, so it likely arises from a read error.

Then a second PCR, running about 7 to 11 cycles, was carried out with a sample-barcoded 5' primer and a J-beta primer mix. MiXCR, applied by TCRdb to the 5' RACE reads, yields one record per CDR3 protein. The top ten hold roughly 17% of the sample, which has approximately 810,000 distinct CDR3 sequences, more than 25% seen once. Germline V gene sequence: CDR1 MNHEY, CDR2 SVGEGT. The CDR3 extends over 17 amino acids. The sequence came from a woman older than 75 in good health. What was sequenced was blood. The chain couples TRBV6-2 or TRBV6-3 to TRBJ2-7; 7 bases map to TRBD2. The last part of the DNA fits TRBJ2-5 better; the J call may be wrong. CDR3 region: CACSYSIAGEFEETQYC. For the CDR3, the DNA is TGTGCCTGCAGTTACTCGATCGCGGGAGAGTTTGAAGAGACCCAGTACTGC.